This T cell receptor (beta chain) was sequenced for a study of blood T cell repertoires in COVID-19. The repertoire was sequenced with immunoSEQ multiplex PCR; TCRdb's copy has only in-frame clones and lacks some. The profile shows about 130,000 clones, roughly 88% of them singletons. About this clone itself: An end of the junction does not agree with germline; a read error may underlie this.

The CDR3 sequence is 11 residues long. Per germline, CDR1 GTSNPN and CDR2 SVGIG (reference sequence). Participants' own reports of clinical history determined their cohort assignment. The gene calls are TRBV30 and TRBJ2-4, with 7 nucleotides matching TRBD1. Input material: PBMCs or T cells enriched from blood (not recorded which). The receptor comes from a man in his forties or fifties who had recovered from COVID-19. The CDR3 DNA sequence: TGTGCCTGGAGTGTAACGGGACAGCCCTTTTTC. Translation: CAWSVTGQPFF.